The rows below give T cell receptor beta chains drawn from one sample of a study of blood T cell repertoires in COVID-19. Sequencing was performed with immunoSEQ multiplex PCR; in TCRdb, only in-frame clones are kept and a portion is missing. The sample has about 62,000 clones, roughly 90% seen once. The specimen sequenced was peripheral blood. These receptors were collected from a human donor in a cohort sampled during active COVID-19. Both conserved end residues are part of each CDR3. A D gene is named only where the DNA matches it firmly. Some rows have no size entry. The others give once, few or many, or a class for an expanded clone.

d_call	v_call	j_call	clone_size	cdr3_nt	cdr3_aa
TRBD1	TRBV4-1	TRBJ1-5	few	TGCGCCAGCAGCCAGCGACAGGGAAGGGCTCAGCCCCAGCATTTT	CASSQRQGRAQPQHF
TRBD1	TRBV7-9	TRBJ1-6	-	TGTGCCAGCAGCCCAGGGGGGCATAATTCACCCCTCCACTTT	CASSPGGHNSPLHF
-	TRBV6-5	TRBJ2-7	-	TGTGCCAGCAGCCGGCAGGGGACCTCCTACGAGCAGTACTTC	CASSRQGTSYEQYF
-	TRBV9	TRBJ1-4	-	TGTGCCAGCAGCGTAGCAGGGAACCCTAATGAAAAACTGTTTTTT	CASSVAGNPNEKLFF
-	TRBV7-9	TRBJ2-7	-	TGTGCCACCCATGCGGGGTACCACGAGCAGTACTTC	CATHAGYHEQYF
-	TRBV18	TRBJ1-2	-	TGTGCCAGCTCACCGTCGACAGGCGACTATGGCTACACCTTC	CASSPSTGDYGYTF
-	TRBV4-1	TRBJ2-7	-	TGCGCCAGCAGCCAAGTCAGATCCTACGAGCAGTACTTC	CASSQVRSYEQYF
-	TRBV24-1	TRBJ2-3	-	TGTGCCACCGGCCGGGGAGATACGCAGTATTTT	CATGRGDTQYF
TRBD1	TRBV5-5	TRBJ2-7	-	TGTGCCAGCAGCTTACTAGACAGGGACCCGTACGAGCAGTACTTC	CASSLLDRDPYEQYF
-	TRBV2	TRBJ1-2	-	TGTGCCAGCAGTGAAGCCTCAGTCTATGGCTACACCTTC	CASSEASVYGYTF
-	TRBV7-6	TRBJ2-7	once	TGTGCCAGCAGCCGGGGAGCGGAGGGCTACGAGCAGTACTTC	CASSRGAEGYEQYF
TRBD1	TRBV19	TRBJ1-1	-	TGTGCCAGTAGTGTCGGGACAGGGTTGTCTGAAGCTTTCTTT	CASSVGTGLSEAFF
-	TRBV6-5	TRBJ1-5	-	TGTGCCAGCACCTTTGGAGGGGTCCAGCATTTT	CASTFGGVQHF
TRBD1	TRBV3-1/TRBV3-2	TRBJ2-7	few	TGTGCCAGCAGCCAAGGGACAGGGGGTTACGAGCAGTACTTC	CASSQGTGGYEQYF
TRBD2	TRBV6-2/TRBV6-3	TRBJ2-5	-	TGTGCCAGCAGTTACGTAGGGGGACTAGCGGGAGGCGAGACCCAGTACTTC	CASSYVGGLAGGETQYF
-	TRBV19	TRBJ1-1	-	TGTGCCAGTAGCCCTGACAGCTCCACTGAAGCTTTCTTT	CASSPDSSTEAFF
TRBD1	TRBV19	TRBJ2-3	-	TGTGCCAGTAGCGAGAGGGGGCGCCCAGATACGCAGTATTTT	CASSERGRPDTQYF
-	TRBV4-2	TRBJ1-1	-	TGTGCCAGCAGCCGTTACGGGGGAAGCACTGAAGCTTTCTTT	CASSRYGGSTEAFF
-	TRBV5-4	TRBJ2-7	-	TGTGCCAGCAGCGCACACAAAGGGGGCTACGAGCAGTACTTC	CASSAHKGGYEQYF
TRBD2	TRBV7-9	TRBJ2-7	-	TGTGCCAGCAGCTCTACTAGCGGGAGAAGGAGTTACGAGCAGTACTTC	CASSSTSGRRSYEQYF
-	TRBV29-1	TRBJ2-7	-	TGCAGCGTTGGACGGGACTACGAGCAGTACTTC	CSVGRDYEQYF
-	TRBV29-1	TRBJ2-7	-	TGCAGCGGGAGGGACGGCTACGAGCAGTACTTC	CSGRDGYEQYF
TRBD1	TRBV7-7	TRBJ1-3	-	TGTGCCAGCAGCTTAGGGGACAGCCCTGGAAACACCATATATTTT	CASSLGDSPGNTIYF
TRBD2	TRBV6-2/TRBV6-3	TRBJ2-1	-	TGTGCCAGCAGCCGGACTAGCGGGAGGGCCAATGAGCAGTTCTTC	CASSRTSGRANEQFF
-	TRBV1	TRBJ2-1	-	TGCACCAGCAGCCCCGGGGTAGCGGGAGTTTTCTTCGGTGAGCAGTTCTTC	CTSSPGVAGVFFGEQFF
TRBD1	TRBV5-6	TRBJ1-1	-	TGTGCCAGCAGCGGGATACCGGGACAGGGCATGAACACTGAAGCTTTCTTT	CASSGIPGQGMNTEAFF